This T cell receptor beta chain stems from a study of blood T cell repertoires in COVID-19. The CDR3 contains 15 residues. Germline trimming cut 6 bases from V and 2 bases from J; bases unmatched to any gene: 5. Germline assignment: CDR1 MNHEY and CDR2 SVGAGI. Participant ages covered about 18 to 89 years across about two dozen US areas. Original data processing: Nucleated cell counts were estimated from reference gene primer amplification. The data were produced by immunoSEQ multiplex PCR, yet TCRdb's version contains in-frame clones alone and is incomplete. V and J calls and clone size are those listed in that table; D and trimming were worked out from the DNA. The sample has around 260,000 clones, about 80% seen once.

This sequence was found in a man younger than 40 with acute COVID-19. The chain recombines TRBV6-5 with TRBJ2-5, with 11 bases identical to TRBD2. Sequenced input: PBMCs or T cells enriched from blood (not recorded which). The CDR3 loop is CASRYGTSGQETQYF. CDR3 nucleotide sequence: TGTGCCAGCAGGTATGGGACTAGCGGACAAGAGACCCAGTACTTC.